A single T cell receptor (beta chain) is shown here with its context. The entry originates in a study of T-cell reconstitution after alpha-beta-depleted transplantation in children. The CDR3 has 20 residues. In germline, CDR1 is DFQATT, CDR2 SNEGSKA (reference sequence). Trimming cost V 1 base and J 6 bases; bases outside gene matches: 19. The TCRbeta library was prepared with unique molecular identifiers. TCRdb reprocessed the PCR reads via MiXCR and lists one record per CDR3 protein. The sample consists of approximately 640,000 distinct CDR3 sequences, around 17% of them appearing once. This TCR was sampled from a human donor who donated a stem cell graft to a child with acute myeloid leukemia. The chain uses TRBV20-1 and TRBJ2-1, with 12 bases lining up with TRBD2. The sample consisted of PBMCs from the stem cell graft donor, taken from the stem cell graft. The CDR3, as DNA: TGCAGTGCTAGAGCCCACACTGGGACTAGCGGGTCCATCCGGGTCAATGAGCAGTTCTTC. Translated: CSARAHTGTSGSIRVNEQFF.